This T cell receptor (beta chain) was identified in a study of T cells in Graves' hyperthyroidism and ophthalmopathy. Germline CDR1 is MDHEN and CDR2 is SYDVKM. The germline V and J ends were trimmed by 6 bases and 6 bases, with 18 bases remaining between them. CDR3 length equals 15 residues. What was amplified from RNA transcripts were TCR beta CDR3 regions. With the HTBI primer set, the TCR CDR3 went through a first round of RT-PCR. One entry per CDR3 protein, called by TCRdb with MiXCR from the multiplex PCR reads. The sample shows about 590,000 distinct CDR3 sequences, more than 15% of them seen only once. This clonotype occurred many times.

This TCR came from a woman aged 25 to 39 with Graves' hyperthyroidism. Sequenced: blood. This sequence joins TRBV28 and TRBJ1-5; the D gene is possibly TRBD1 (6 bases). The CDR3 nucleotides read TGTGCCAGCAGCCGCAACAGGGACCGTTCTCAGCCCCAGCATTTT. Its protein is CASSRNRDRSQPQHF.